The 11 T cell receptor beta chains below come from one sample, sequenced in a study of blood T cell repertoires in COVID-19. Only in-frame clones appear in the TCRdb table, and some are missing; sequencing was by immunoSEQ multiplex PCR. Among under 150,000 clones listed, about 80% were seen once. Sequences were obtained from peripheral blood. These receptors came from a woman aged 40 to 50 with acute or convalescent COVID-19.

The chain employs TRBV6-2 or TRBV6-3 and TRBJ2-5; weak D call: TRBD2 (6 bases). Trimming pared 5 bases from V and 5 bases from J, leaving 21 bases between. Germline assignment: CDR1 MNHEY and CDR2 SVGEGT. The CDR3 has 16 amino acids. The CDR3 DNA is TGTGCCAGCAGTGACCGCCTTGGGGGGAGGAGGGAGACCCAGTACTTC. This encodes CASSDRLGGRRETQYF.

The V gene is TRBV5-8, the J gene TRBJ1-1; the D is unclear. Germline CDR1 SGHTS, CDR2 YDEGEE. Trimming stripped 0 bases from V and 5 bases from J, with 11 bases between. The CDR3 loop spans 14 amino acids. CDR3: CASSLGEGGTEAFF. The CDR3 DNA sequence: TGTGCCAGCAGCTTGGGGGAGGGAGGGACTGAAGCTTTCTTT.

This chain connects TRBV12-5 to TRBJ1-1; tentative D call: TRBD1 (5 bases). The CDR3 spans 14 residues. The ends were cut back, 4 bases at V and 4 bases at J, with 13 bases in the middle. CDR1 is LGHNT, CDR2 FRNRAP, per germline. CDR3 DNA: TGTGCTAGTGGTTCCGGGGGAGCCCGCACTGAAGCTTTCTTT. Residues: CASGSGGARTEAFF.

The V and J genes are TRBV7-2 and TRBJ2-1; TRBD1 aligns across 9 bases. Germline V gives CDR1 SGHTA, CDR2 FQGNSA. Trimming removed 2 bases from V and 6 bases from J; junction bases left unmatched: 11. The CDR3 runs to 17 residues. CDR3 nucleotide sequence: TGTGCCAGCAGCTTACTAACACACAGGGGGCCGGCCAATGAGCAGTTCTTC. Translating gives CASSLLTHRGPANEQFF. Full variable domain (missing parts from reference TRBV7-2 and TRBJ2-1): GAGVSQSPSNKVTEKGKDVELRCDPISGHTALYWYRQSLGQGLEFLIYFQGNSAPDKSGLPSDRFSAERTGGSVSTLTIQRTQQEDSAVYLCASSLLTHRGPANEQFFGPGTRLTVL.

The chain uses TRBV18 and TRBJ1-2; no definite D call. CDR3 length: 14 residues. Trimming cost V 3 bases and J 5 bases, with 13 bases left between them. The germline V gene encodes CDR1 KGHSH and CDR2 LQKENI. CDR3 protein: CASSPPIEGYGYTF. Written as DNA, the CDR3 is TGTGCCAGCTCACCCCCGATAGAGGGATATGGCTACACCTTC.

This chain joins TRBV3-1 (or the pseudogene TRBV3-2) and TRBJ1-2; D not certain. The CDR3 consists of 13 residues. Germline-derived CDR1 and CDR2 are LGHDT and YNNKEL (reference sequence). The ends were cut back, 2 bases at V and 4 bases at J, with 8 bases in the middle. In DNA form, the CDR3 reads TGTGCCAGCAGCCAATGGCGAGGCTATGGCTACACCTTC. This translates into CASSQWRGYGYTF.

The chain has TRBV14 and TRBJ2-7; D gene unclear. The CDR3 is made up of 14 amino acids. Trimming cost V 4 bases and J 2 bases, with 12 bases left between them. Germline lookup yields CDR1 SGHDN and CDR2 FVKESK. For the CDR3, the DNA is TGTGCCAGCAGCCCCCACCCCTATGCCTACGAGCAGTACTTC. Its translation: CASSPHPYAYEQYF.

CDR3: CSVNRAGEQFF. DNA for the CDR3: TGCAGCGTCAACAGGGCCGGGGAGCAGTTCTTC. The rearrangement links TRBV29-1 to TRBJ2-1; TRBD1 is a possible D gene (6 bases). Trimming took 6 bases from V and 10 from J, leaving 13 bases between them. Germline V CDR1 and CDR2: SQVTM, ANQGSEA. There are 11 residues in the CDR3.

This clone was observed once. This chain joins TRBV6-5 and TRBJ2-2, with a tentative D call TRBD2 (6 bases). The CDR3 has 16 amino acids. Germline CDR1 MNHEY, CDR2 SVGAGI. The V end was cut by 3 bases, the J end by 5 bases, with 16 bases between. CDR3 sequence: CASSYDSWGGTGELFF. The CDR3 nucleotides read TGTGCCAGCAGTTATGATAGTTGGGGAGGAACCGGGGAGCTGTTTTTT.

In this sample, this clone turned up a few times. This sequence joins TRBV9 and TRBJ2-2; 13 bases map to TRBD2. The V gene's germline CDR1 is SGDLS and CDR2 YYNGEE. The CDR3 spans 18 residues. V trimming: 3 bases; J trimming: 2 bases; junction bases outside the gene matches: 7. CDR3 sequence (DNA): TGTGCCAGCAGCGGAAGGGGGACTAGCGGGGTCAACACCGGGGAGCTGTTTTTT. Encoded protein: CASSGRGTSGVNTGELFF.

CDR3 coding DNA: TGTGCCAGCAATTACAGGGTAGGGGGTCAGCCCCAGCATTTT. This codes for CASNYRVGGQPQHF. The chain links TRBV28 to TRBJ1-5; TRBD1 is a possible D gene (6 bases). V lost 7 bases to trimming and J lost 6 bases, with 16 bases between them. The CDR3 is made up of 14 amino acids. From germline, CDR1 is MDHEN and CDR2 SYDVKM.